The 23 T cell receptor beta chains below come from one sample, sequenced in a study of cytomegalovirus exposure and HLA in healthy donors (dated by TCRdb to the late 2010s). Preparation of the library involved the immunoSEQ multiplex PCR assay. A mixture of 60 forward primers for TCR Vbeta segments and 13 reverse primers for TCR Jbeta segments was used in the multiplex PCR. TCRdb limited this immuneACCESS table to in-frame rearrangements with V and J called. A share of clones is missing; checked studies link under half to unresolved V genes, and the rest is unexplained. The sample yields over 80,000 clones; roughly 63% were counted once. The biggest ten clones account for about 5.4% of the sample. The sample comprised PBMCs. The receptors shown here come from a boy aged 5-17 years in good health and CMV-seropositive.

The rearrangement links TRBV19 to TRBJ2-1, with 8 bases aligning to TRBD2. Losses at the gene ends were 3 bases for V and 6 bases for J; bases not matched to a gene: 10. Germline CDR1 reads LNHDA; CDR2 reads SQIVND (reference sequence). The CDR3 loop spans 16 amino acids. The CDR3: CASSIPRRAGVNEQFF. CDR3 bases: TGTGCCAGTAGTATCCCCAGGCGAGCGGGAGTCAATGAGCAGTTCTTC.

This CDR3 reads CASSPQLAGGSSYNEQFF. In DNA form, the CDR3 reads TGCGCCAGCAGCCCGCAACTAGCGGGAGGTTCCTCCTACAATGAGCAGTTCTTC. The chain recombines TRBV5-1 with TRBJ2-1; TRBD2 aligns across 12 bases. Germline V lookup: CDR1 SGHRS, CDR2 YFSETQ. The CDR3 contains 18 residues. V lost 4 bases and J lost 0; bases outside the gene matches: 8.

This clone was observed once. This chain uses TRBV9 with TRBJ1-1; D is unresolved. CDR1 is SGDLS, CDR2 YYNGEE, per germline. V was pared by 3 bases and J by 1 base, with 10 bases between. CDR3 length: 14 amino acids. The CDR3 DNA is TGTGCCAGCAGCGGCGGGATAGCGAACACTGAAGCTTTCTTT. Protein sequence: CASSGGIANTEAFF.

This chain uses TRBV28 with TRBJ2-7; 8 bases are shared with TRBD1. After removal of 8 bases from V and 0 bases from J, the junction contained 18 bases not matched to a gene. CDR1 and CDR2 (germline): MDHEN, SYDVKM. The CDR3 covers 18 residues. Here the CDR3 reads CASPTGDRQLIFSYEQYF. The CDR3 bases are TGTGCCAGCCCGACGGGGGACAGGCAATTAATTTTCTCCTACGAGCAGTACTTC.

The V call is TRBV2, the J call TRBJ2-6, with 8 bases aligning to TRBD1. After removal of 6 bases from V and 2 bases from J, the junction contained 6 bases not matched to a gene. The CDR3 contains 16 residues. Germline CDR1 and CDR2: SNHLY and FYNNEI. This CDR3 reads CASSRTGGTGANVLTF. The CDR3 nucleotides are TGTGCCAGCAGCCGAACAGGGGGAACTGGGGCCAACGTCCTGACTTTC.

This rearrangement joins TRBV30 to TRBJ1-1; D is possibly TRBD1 (6 bases). CDR3 length equals 16 residues. Germline assignment: CDR1 GTSNPN and CDR2 SVGIG (reference sequence). Between the trimmed V and J ends, which lost 0 bases and 2 bases, there was a span of 16 bases. The DNA for the CDR3 is TGTGCCTGGAGTGTTCGGATGGTGACAGGCAACACTGAAGCTTTCTTT. Protein: CAWSVRMVTGNTEAFF.

This clone has a single count. This chain uses TRBV30 with TRBJ2-5; D uncertain. The V end was cut by 3 bases, the J end by 2 bases, with 7 bases between. Per the germline V gene, CDR1 is GTSNPN and CDR2 is SVGIG (reference sequence). There are 12 residues in the CDR3. This CDR3 reads CAWSILQETQYF. CDR3 in DNA: TGTGCCTGGAGCATCCTACAAGAGACCCAGTACTTC.

Concerning this clone: At one end the junction does not follow the germline gene, possibly because of a read error. The V call is TRBV7-7, the J call TRBJ2-5, with 8 bases aligning to TRBD1. The CDR3 spans 16 residues. Germline V gives CDR1 SSHAT, CDR2 FNYEAQ (reference sequence). The CDR3 reads CASSESGTGRRETQYF. The CDR3 nucleotides are TGTGCTAGCAGCGAATCCGGGACAGGCCGTCGGGAGACCCAGTACTTC.

The chain recombines TRBV28 with TRBJ2-5; TRBD1 aligns across 7 bases. Per germline, CDR1 MDHEN and CDR2 SYDVKM. The V gene end was trimmed by 10 bases and the J gene end by 5 bases; junction bases not matched to a gene: 7. This CDR3 has 12 amino acids. The CDR3 DNA sequence: TGTGCCACCCACAGGGGTTGGGAGACCCAGTACTTC. It specifies CATHRGWETQYF.

This clone was observed a handful of times. The chain is built from TRBV30 and TRBJ1-2; D not certain. CDR1 and CDR2 (germline): GTSNPN, SVGIG (reference sequence). Trimming took 0 bases from V and 8 from J, leaving 19 bases between them. The CDR3 is made up of 15 amino acids. The CDR3 nucleotides are TGTGCCTGGAGTGTAGCGGATCTCCATTCCGGAGGCTACACCTTC. Translated, it gives CAWSVADLHSGGYTF.

V is TRBV27 and J is TRBJ1-5; 9 nucleotides agree with TRBD1. This CDR3 has 17 amino acids. CDR1 MNHEY and CDR2 SMNVEV come from the germline V gene (reference sequence). Unmatched junction bases numbered 12, after V lost 5 bases and J lost 4 bases. In DNA, the CDR3 is TGTGCCAGCAGTCTACATTCGGGACAGGGCTCGAATCAGCCCCAGCATTTT. Protein: CASSLHSGQGSNQPQHF.

The chain recombines TRBV7-9 with TRBJ1-4; D uncertain. V was cut by 4 bases and J by 3 bases, with 18 bases left in between. Germline CDR1 SEHNR, CDR2 FQNEAQ (reference sequence). CDR3 size: 17 residues. The CDR3 DNA reads as TGTGCCAGCAGCTATGCTGGGCCGCTTCAACCTAATGAAAAACTGTTTTTT. Its translation: CASSYAGPLQPNEKLFF.

The CDR3 sequence is CASSLGSGVRETQYF. Written as DNA, the CDR3 is TGCGCCAGCAGCTTGGGAAGCGGGGTTAGAGAGACCCAGTACTTC. The chain uses TRBV5-1 and TRBJ2-5, with 7 bases identical to TRBD2. This CDR3 spans 15 amino acids. Trimming removed 0 bases from V and 4 bases from J; junction bases left unmatched: 6. Per the germline V gene, CDR1 is SGHRS and CDR2 is YFSETQ.

V gene TRBV5-4 combines with J gene TRBJ2-7; D is ambiguous. Trimming took off 0 bases at V and 2 bases at J, with 15 bases between the two ends. The CDR3 length is 16 residues. The V gene's germline CDR1 is SGHNT and CDR2 YYREEE (reference sequence). The CDR3 loop reads CASSLGPLSLAYEQYF. DNA of the CDR3: TGTGCCAGCAGCTTGGGCCCACTCTCTCTCGCCTACGAGCAGTACTTC.

On this clone itself: One junction end disagrees with the germline gene, perhaps due to a read error. The J gene is TRBJ1-4, the V gene TRBV7-9; D unclear. There are 14 residues in the CDR3. CDR1 SEHNR and CDR2 FQNEAQ come from the germline V gene (reference sequence). CDR3 amino acids: CSSSLSGLGEKLFF. CDR3 DNA sequence: TGTTCCAGCAGCTTATCGGGGTTAGGAGAAAAACTGTTTTTT.

The chain combines TRBV29-1 with TRBJ1-1, with D uncertain. The CDR3 sequence is 14 residues long. V lost 7 bases, J lost 1 base, and 16 bases lay in between. In germline, CDR1 is SQVTM, CDR2 ANQGSEA. CDR3: CSAGATTSNTEAFF. Here the CDR3 DNA reads TGCAGCGCCGGAGCAACTACCTCGAACACTGAAGCTTTCTTT.

This clone appeared once. The junction departs from the called germline gene at one end, perhaps through a read error. The genes are TRBV7-2 and TRBJ1-2; tentative D call: TRBD1 (5 bases). CDR3 length: 13 residues. Germline CDR1 and CDR2: SGHTA and FQGNSA. This CDR3 reads CASSGRSRVGYTF. DNA of the CDR3: TGTGCTAGCAGCGGACGAAGCAGGGTAGGCTACACCTTC.

This sequence joins TRBV19 and TRBJ1-2, with D perhaps matching TRBD1 (5 bases). V shed 3 bases and J shed 4 bases, with 9 bases lying between them. Germline values: CDR1 LNHDA, CDR2 SQIVND (reference sequence). The length of the CDR3 is 13 residues. CDR3 nucleotides: TGTGCCAGTAGTATCGACAGTGCCTATGGCTACACCTTC. Amino acids: CASSIDSAYGYTF.

This clone showed up just a few times. The gene calls are TRBV9 and TRBJ2-7; D is possibly TRBD2 (6 bases). V lost 0 bases to trimming and J lost 4 bases, with 14 bases between them. The CDR3 is 15 residues long. Germline values: CDR1 SGDLS, CDR2 YYNGEE. In nucleotides, the CDR3 is TGTGCCAGCAGCGTAGGGGGGGATAGGGCTTACGAGCAGTACTTC. Residues: CASSVGGDRAYEQYF.

CDR3 in DNA: TGTGCCAGCAGTTACAGTCCCGGGGGAAATTCACCCCTCCACTTT. This sequence encodes CASSYSPGGNSPLHF. V and J are TRBV6-7 and TRBJ1-6; D possibly corresponds to TRBD1 (5 bases). TRBV6-7 is labeled an ORF, and its function is uncertain. The CDR3 spans 15 residues. With 2 bases removed from V and 7 bases from J, the gap between germline ends came to 12 bases.

V usage is TRBV5-1 and J usage is TRBJ2-7, with D possibly matching TRBD1 (5 bases). Germline V CDR1 and CDR2: SGHRS, YFSETQ. The ends were cut back, 3 bases at V and 1 base at J, with 11 bases in the middle. CDR3 length equals 14 residues. The CDR3 sequence: CASSSRQYSYEQYF. Here the CDR3 DNA reads TGCGCCAGCAGCTCTCGACAGTATTCCTACGAGCAGTACTTC.

This chain joins TRBV2 and TRBJ1-2; 8 nucleotides line up with TRBD1. Germline assignment: CDR1 SNHLY and CDR2 FYNNEI. V was clipped by 5 bases and J by 4 bases; unmatched bases: 9. The CDR3 extends over 15 amino acids. The CDR3 DNA is TGTGCCAGCAGTAACATACAGGGGGGCCCCTATGGCTACACCTTC. Its translation is CASSNIQGGPYGYTF. The entire variable domain, with the rest obtained from reference TRBV2 and TRBJ1-2, is as follows: EPEVTQTPSHQVTQMGQEVILRCVPISNHLYFYWYRQILGQKVEFLVSFYNNEISEKSEIFDDQFSVERPDGSNFTLKIRSTKLEDSAMYFCASSNIQGGPYGYTFGSGTRLTVV.

The V gene is TRBV18, the J gene TRBJ1-6, with no clear D. Trimming stripped 3 bases from V and 10 bases from J, with 13 bases between. The CDR3 spans 14 residues. Germline CDR1 is KGHSH and CDR2 is LQKENI. CDR3 in amino acids: CASSPLERGSPLHF. CDR3 in DNA: TGTGCCAGCTCACCTTTGGAGAGAGGGTCACCCCTCCACTTT.